These 9 T cell receptor beta chains were sequenced from one sample in a study of shared clonotypes between healthy human individuals. This table comes from immunoSEQ multiplex PCR, and its TCRdb copy is limited to in-frame clones, with some not included. The sample holds approximately 2.3 million clones, just over 90% seen once. The sample comprised naive CD4+ T cells from PBMCs. Stated subset: CD45RA+ positively selected. The source of these receptors is a man between 18 and 29 years old in good health. Some clones in this sample may be carry-over from other donors' samples.

The rearrangement joins TRBV18 to TRBJ2-7, with 8 bases fitting TRBD2. Germline CDR1 KGHSH, CDR2 LQKENI. The CDR3 has 16 residues. The junction had 11 bases not matched to a gene; V was cut back by 5 bases and J by 2 bases. The CDR3 bases are TGTGCCAGCTCATCAAGTAGACTAGCGTTCCCCTACGAGCAGTACTTC. Translating gives CASSSSRLAFPYEQYF.

This chain joins TRBV4-1 and TRBJ2-7, with TRBD2 matching over 13 bases. With V trimmed by 4 bases and J by 7 bases, 10 bases remained unmatched. Germline-derived CDR1 and CDR2 are MGHRA and YSYEKL. The CDR3 has 16 amino acids. The CDR3 region is CASSRGGLAGVWEQYF. CDR3 bases: TGCGCCAGCAGCCGAGGAGGACTAGCGGGAGTGTGGGAGCAGTACTTC.

The V and J genes are TRBV19 and TRBJ2-6; no definite D call. The CDR3 spans 17 residues. Germline lookup yields CDR1 LNHDA and CDR2 SQIVND (reference sequence). V was shortened by 0 bases and J by 2 bases, with 11 bases between the two germline ends. CDR3 sequence reads: CASSIDPPGTGANVLTF. CDR3 sequence (DNA): TGTGCCAGTAGTATAGATCCTCCTGGCACTGGGGCCAACGTCCTGACTTTC.

V usage is TRBV30 and J usage is TRBJ2-5, with D unresolved. There are 12 residues in the CDR3. The V end was cut by 5 bases, the J end by 2 bases, with 9 bases between. Germline CDR1 GTSNPN, CDR2 SVGIG (reference sequence). This CDR3 reads CAWAGSQETQYF. In DNA form, the CDR3 reads TGTGCCTGGGCTGGGTCACAAGAGACCCAGTACTTC.

The chain combines TRBV28 with TRBJ2-7; D might be TRBD2 (6 bases). This CDR3 contains 12 residues. V was pared by 7 bases and J by 0 bases, with 7 bases between. Germline V gene data show CDR1 as MDHEN and CDR2 as SYDVKM. The DNA for the CDR3 is TGTGCCAGCATGGACTACTCCTACGAGCAGTACTTC. It yields the protein CASMDYSYEQYF.

This clone was seen only a few times. The chain recombines TRBV7-3 with TRBJ2-7; D perhaps matches TRBD2 (7 bases). V dropped 5 bases and J dropped 1 base, with 15 bases sitting between them. Germline V gene lookup returns CDR1 SGHTA and CDR2 FQGTGA. The length of the CDR3 is 15 residues. The CDR3 DNA follows: TGTGCCAGCAGCCCGGGGGGCAGGCGTTCCTACGAGCAGTACTTC. Protein product: CASSPGGRRSYEQYF.

For this clone: The sample contains more than one DNA sequence encoding this CDR3. CDR3 coding DNA: TGTGCCAGCAGTTTTACTAGCGGGAGAGCAGATACGCAGTATTTT. Protein sequence: CASSFTSGRADTQYF. V is TRBV7-9 and J is TRBJ2-3, with 11 bases aligning to TRBD2. Germline values: CDR1 SEHNR, CDR2 FQNEAQ (reference sequence). The V and J ends lost 6 bases and 4 bases, in that order; junction bases with no gene match: 6. The CDR3 runs to 15 residues.

V and J are TRBV14 and TRBJ2-7, with D possibly TRBD1 on 5 matching bases. Germline V gives CDR1 SGHDN, CDR2 FVKESK. V was cut by 4 bases and J by 7 bases, with 14 bases left in between. The CDR3 covers 13 residues. Here the CDR3 DNA reads TGTGCCAGCAGCCGTAGTTTGACAGAAGAGCAGTACTTC. Protein: CASSRSLTEEQYF.

The chain joins TRBV7-9 to TRBJ2-3; 14 bases are shared with TRBD2. The CDR3 spans 17 residues. V trimming: 3 bases; J trimming: 3 bases; junction bases outside the gene matches: 5. CDR1 and CDR2 (germline): SEHNR, FQNEAQ (reference sequence). The chain's CDR3 is CASSFGTSGSTTDTQYF. For the CDR3, the DNA is TGTGCCAGCAGCTTCGGGACTAGCGGGAGCACGACAGATACGCAGTATTTT.